This T cell receptor (beta chain) was obtained from a study of human T cells and chemical hapten exposure. The CDR3 contains 17 residues. CDR1 and CDR2 from the germline V gene are SGHRS and YFSETQ. V lost 3 bases to trimming and J lost 4 bases; unmatched junction nucleotides: 7. Unique molecular identifiers were attached to individual cDNA molecules within the library. A single record per CDR3 protein comes from TCRdb applying MiXCR to the RACE reads. Of under 200,000 distinct CDR3 sequences listed, more than 12% are singletons. Indicated time point: patch test 1, 2 weeks after DPC sensitization. Treatment denoted: therapeutic diphenylcyclopropenone sensitization with weekly scalp DPC.

The chain links TRBV5-1 to TRBJ2-6; 10 bases agree with TRBD1. This clonotype was sampled from a woman aged 25 to 39 with alopecia areata. Some clones in this sample may be carry-over from other donors' samples. The specimen was whole blood, collected in connection with sensitization to the hapten diphenylcyclopropenone (DPC). CDR3 loop: CASSSGTGVPGANVLTF. DNA of the CDR3: TGCGCCAGCAGCTCCGGGACAGGGGTGCCCGGGGCCAACGTCCTGACTTTC.